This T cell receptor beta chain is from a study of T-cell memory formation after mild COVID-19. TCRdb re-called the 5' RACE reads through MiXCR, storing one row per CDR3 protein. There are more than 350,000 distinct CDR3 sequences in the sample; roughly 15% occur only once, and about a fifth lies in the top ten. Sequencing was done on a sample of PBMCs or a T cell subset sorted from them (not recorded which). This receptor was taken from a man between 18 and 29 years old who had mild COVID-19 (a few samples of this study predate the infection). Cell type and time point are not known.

CDR3 nucleotides: TGTGCCAGCAGCACGTCCGGATCCCAAGAGACCCAGTACTTC. It specifies CASSTSGSQETQYF. The J gene is TRBJ2-5, the V gene TRBV11-2; D gene unclear. The V gene's germline CDR1 is SGHAT and CDR2 FQNNGV. Trimming removed 5 bases from V and 1 base from J, with 11 bases in between. The CDR3 runs 14 residues.